A single sample gave rise to the 27 T cell receptor beta chains below, sequenced in a study of shared clonotypes between healthy human individuals. CD45RO-negative, CCR7-selected cells formed the naive CD8 fraction, which excluded terminally differentiated effector memory CD45RA+ cells. Data came from immunoSEQ multiplex PCR; TCRdb stores just in-frame clones and leaves some out. The sample includes about 2.1 million clones, just over 90% of them seen just once. Source material: naive CD8+ T cells from PBMCs. Every receptor here comes from a man aged 18 to 29 in good health. Some clones in this sample may be carry-over from other donors' samples.

About this clone itself: The same CDR3 can be traced to other DNA sequences in this sample. The chain links TRBV5-6 to TRBJ1-2; D is unresolved. Germline V gives CDR1 SGHDT, CDR2 YYEEEE. The CDR3 has 12 residues. V lost 0 bases and J lost 5, with 5 bases in between. The CDR3 nucleotides are TGTGCCAGCAGCTTGGAAGGGTATGGCTACACCTTC. This sequence encodes CASSLEGYGYTF.

The chain has TRBV27 and TRBJ2-3; D is uncertain. This CDR3 region has 16 residues. From germline, CDR1 is MNHEY and CDR2 SMNVEV (reference sequence). The V and J ends lost 0 bases and 6 bases respectively, with 16 bases between them. CDR3 bases: TGTGCCAGCAGTTTATCCCCGTCGTCCAGACTGGATACGCAGTATTTT. This encodes CASSLSPSSRLDTQYF.

This clone was seen more than once but under ten times. The chain is built from TRBV7-9 and TRBJ1-1; 11 nucleotides line up with TRBD1. Losses at the gene ends were 5 bases for V and 9 bases for J; bases not matched to a gene: 11. The germline gives CDR1 SEHNR, CDR2 FQNEAQ (reference sequence). The CDR3 is 15 residues long. The CDR3 loop reads CASSPPGQGAIKAFF. CDR3 DNA: TGTGCCAGCAGCCCCCCCGGACAGGGGGCGATTAAAGCTTTCTTT.

The chain recombines TRBV30 with TRBJ1-2; unclear D gene. Trimming stripped 1 base from V and 6 bases from J, with 9 bases between. Germline-derived CDR1 and CDR2 are GTSNPN and SVGIG (reference sequence). This CDR3 is built from 12 residues. The CDR3 DNA reads TGTGCCTGGAGTGCCCTTTATCATGGCTACACCTTC. This encodes CAWSALYHGYTF.

This clone has only one observation. The chain uses TRBV29-1 and TRBJ1-2, with D perhaps matching TRBD1 (6 bases). V lost 2 bases and J 4 bases, leaving 11 bases between the germline ends. In germline, CDR1 is SQVTM, CDR2 ANQGSEA. CDR3 length: 13 residues. CDR3 residues: CSVESAGAYGYTF. The DNA for the CDR3 is TGCAGCGTTGAAAGTGCAGGGGCCTATGGCTACACCTTC.

The V call is TRBV9, the J call TRBJ2-7; the D gene is possibly TRBD1 (6 bases). Germline CDR1 SGDLS, CDR2 YYNGEE. The V end lost 4 bases, the J end lost 1 base, and 15 bases lay between the germline ends. There are 15 residues in the CDR3. CDR3 region: CASSPISGVSYEQYF. DNA of the CDR3: TGTGCCAGCAGCCCCATTTCAGGGGTGTCCTACGAGCAGTACTTC.

CDR3 loop: CASSGRGREQETQYF. The CDR3 coding sequence is TGTGCCAGCAGCGGCCGGGGGCGGGAGCAAGAGACCCAGTACTTC. The rearrangement uses TRBV11-1 and TRBJ2-5, with D possibly TRBD2 on 7 matching bases. V gave up 5 bases and J gave up 2 bases, with 15 bases separating them. This CDR3 has 15 residues. The V gene's germline CDR1 is SGHAT and CDR2 FQDESV (reference sequence).

Remarks on this clone: The sample has other DNA sequences that encode this CDR3 too. The CDR3 is CASSRGGTQETQYF. The CDR3 DNA is TGTGCCAGCTCCCGAGGGGGGACCCAAGAGACCCAGTACTTC. The chain recombines TRBV9 with TRBJ2-5; D is tentatively TRBD1 or TRBD2 (6 bases each). With 7 bases removed from V and 1 base from J, the gap between germline ends came to 14 bases. The CDR3 extends over 14 amino acids. Per germline, CDR1 SGDLS and CDR2 YYNGEE.

This clone has just one count. Additional DNA sequences in this sample encode the identical CDR3. V is TRBV9 and J is TRBJ2-7; no firm D call. V lost 4 bases and J lost 3, with 11 bases in between. The CDR3 runs 13 residues. CDR1 is SGDLS and CDR2 is YYNGEE in the germline V gene. The chain's CDR3 is CASSPRSSYEQYF. The CDR3 region has the DNA TGTGCCAGCAGCCCTCGTAGTAGCTACGAGCAGTACTTC.

The rearrangement links TRBV7-6 to TRBJ1-1; D unclear. Germline values: CDR1 SGHVS, CDR2 FNYEAQ. V gave up 5 bases and J gave up 0 bases, with 19 bases separating them. The CDR3 totals 17 residues. CDR3 sequence (DNA): TGTGCCAGCAGCCCCACCCCGGGCGCAGTCATGAACACTGAAGCTTTCTTT. As protein: CASSPTPGAVMNTEAFF.

This chain uses TRBV27 with TRBJ2-3, with 10 bases matching TRBD2. Germline CDR1 MNHEY, CDR2 SMNVEV (reference sequence). This CDR3 spans 15 amino acids. Trimming removed 6 bases from V and 3 bases from J; junction bases left unmatched: 6. The CDR3 bases are TGTGCCAGCAGAAGACTAGCGGGTGGGACAGATACGCAGTATTTT. Its translation is CASRRLAGGTDTQYF.

The rearrangement links TRBV6-5 to TRBJ2-7; D remains unclear. Trimming shortened V by 6 bases and J by 5 bases, and 14 bases separated the two germline ends. The CDR3 totals 13 residues. Germline V gene sequence: CDR1 MNHEY, CDR2 SVGAGI. Here the CDR3 DNA reads TGTGCCAGCAGGGAGAGACTTGCCGACGAGCAGTACTTC. Translating gives CASRERLADEQYF.

V is TRBV28 and J is TRBJ2-6; possible D gene TRBD1, 6 bases. The germline V gene has CDR1 MDHEN and CDR2 SYDVKM. The V and J ends lost 6 bases and 0 bases respectively, with 12 bases between them. The CDR3 totals 16 residues. This chain's CDR3 is CASREDRFSGANVLTF. CDR3 nucleotides: TGTGCCAGCAGGGAGGACAGATTCTCTGGGGCCAACGTCCTGACTTTC. Full variable domain (missing parts from reference TRBV28 and TRBJ2-6): DVKVTQSSRYLVKRTGEKVFLECVQDMDHENMFWYRQDPGLGLRLIYFSYDVKMKEKGDIPEGYSVSREKKERFSLILESASTNQTSMYLCASREDRFSGANVLTFGAGSRLTVL.

Comments on this clone: This same CDR3 is encoded by further DNA sequences in the sample. The chain combines TRBV5-1 with TRBJ2-7; no reliable D call. Trimming took off 0 bases at V and 0 bases at J, with 7 bases between the two ends. The CDR3 sequence is 14 residues long. Germline V gives CDR1 SGHRS, CDR2 YFSETQ. In DNA, the CDR3 is TGCGCCAGCAGCTTGGGGGGAAGCTCCTACGAGCAGTACTTC. Translation: CASSLGGSSYEQYF.

This rearrangement joins TRBV5-4 to TRBJ1-1; TRBD1 is a possible D gene (5 bases). The V gene lost 1 base and the J gene lost 4 bases, with 14 bases spanning the gap. Germline V lookup: CDR1 SGHNT, CDR2 YYREEE (reference sequence). The CDR3 length is 15 residues. The DNA for the CDR3 is TGTGCCAGCAGCTTGAGGTCAGGGAGTGGCACTGAAGCTTTCTTT. Protein: CASSLRSGSGTEAFF.

In this sample, this clone turned up once. The V call is TRBV7-2, the J call TRBJ1-1; maybe TRBD1 (5 bases). Germline lookup yields CDR1 SGHTA and CDR2 FQGNSA. The CDR3 is 17 amino acids. The V end was cut by 1 base, the J end by 4 bases, with 19 bases between. CDR3 nucleotides: TGTGCCAGCAGCTTAGGCCGGCGGTCGGGACGGGGCACTGAAGCTTTCTTT. As protein: CASSLGRRSGRGTEAFF.

The CDR3 protein is CASRTSGRNEQFF. The DNA of the CDR3 is TGTGCCAGCAGGACTAGCGGGAGAAATGAGCAGTTCTTC. This chain connects TRBV7-8 to TRBJ2-1; 12 bases are a match to TRBD2. This CDR3 comprises 13 residues. CDR1 and CDR2 (germline): SGHVS, FQNEAQ. V lost 6 bases to trimming and J lost 7 bases; unmatched junction nucleotides: 1.

This chain joins TRBV27 and TRBJ1-4, with D maybe TRBD1 (6 bases). Germline V CDR1 and CDR2: MNHEY, SMNVEV (reference sequence). The CDR3 spans 16 residues. V lost 1 base and J 4 bases, leaving 13 bases between the germline ends. In DNA form, the CDR3 reads TGTGCCAGCAGTTTATTTGGACAGAGCTTTAATGAAAAACTGTTTTTT. Protein sequence: CASSLFGQSFNEKLFF.

The rearrangement links TRBV6-5 to TRBJ2-7; no clear D gene. CDR1 is MNHEY, CDR2 SVGAGI, per germline. V lost 5 bases and J 6 bases, leaving 11 bases between the germline ends. The CDR3 runs 12 residues. This CDR3 reads CASSQYTGEQYF. DNA for the CDR3: TGTGCCAGCAGTCAATATACGGGCGAGCAGTACTTC.

The rearrangement links TRBV28 to TRBJ2-7, with D perhaps given as TRBD1 or TRBD2 (5 bases each). CDR3 length: 12 amino acids. CDR1 and CDR2 (germline): MDHEN, SYDVKM. V was cut by 8 bases and J by 2 bases, with 10 bases left in between. The CDR3 loop reads CASSGPAYEQYF. The CDR3 bases are TGTGCCAGCTCGGGACCAGCCTACGAGCAGTACTTC.

V is TRBV7-8 and J is TRBJ1-3; weak D call: TRBD1 (5 bases). In germline, CDR1 is SGHVS, CDR2 FQNEAQ. The CDR3 length is 14 residues. V was trimmed by 1 base and J by 2 bases, leaving 6 bases between them. This CDR3 reads CASSLGGAGNTIYF. The CDR3 DNA reads as TGTGCCAGCAGCTTAGGGGGGGCTGGAAACACCATATATTTT.

The J gene is TRBJ2-1, the V gene TRBV7-9; 12 bases are shared with TRBD2. The J segment lost 9 bases and the V segment lost 5 bases, leaving 8 bases of the junction unmatched. This CDR3 region has 15 residues. Germline lookup yields CDR1 SEHNR and CDR2 FQNEAQ (reference sequence). CDR3 region: CASSELAGGPGEQFF. Written as DNA, the CDR3 is TGTGCCAGCAGCGAGCTAGCGGGAGGGCCGGGTGAGCAGTTCTTC.

CDR3 DNA: TGTGCCAGCAGCCCCCGGTTTCTTCTTAATGAGCAGTTCTTC. It encodes CASSPRFLLNEQFF. The chain joins TRBV5-4 to TRBJ2-1; D is unresolved. The length of the CDR3 is 14 residues. The V and J ends lost 4 bases and 7 bases respectively, with 15 bases between them. Germline CDR1 SGHNT, CDR2 YYREEE (reference sequence).

The rearrangement uses TRBV7-9 and TRBJ2-5; 13 bases align to TRBD2. CDR3 size: 15 residues. Germline values: CDR1 SEHNR, CDR2 FQNEAQ (reference sequence). Losses at the gene ends were 11 bases for V and 5 bases for J; bases not matched to a gene: 11. CDR3 sequence reads: CAVTSGRAGRETQYF. CDR3 sequence (DNA): TGTGCCGTCACTAGCGGGAGGGCCGGTAGGGAGACCCAGTACTTC.

This sequence joins TRBV9 and TRBJ2-1, with TRBD2 matching over 10 bases. In germline, CDR1 is SGDLS, CDR2 YYNGEE. The CDR3 sequence is 17 residues long. J lost 1 base, V lost 4 bases, and 8 bases had no gene match. CDR3 nucleotide sequence: TGTGCCAGCAGCCCACGACTAGCGGGCCCGTCCTACAATGAGCAGTTCTTC. As protein: CASSPRLAGPSYNEQFF.

The chain is built from TRBV4-1 and TRBJ1-1; D is unclear. The V gene's germline CDR1 is MGHRA and CDR2 YSYEKL. V gave up 0 bases and J gave up 1 base, with 6 bases separating them. There are 14 residues in the CDR3. This chain's CDR3 is CASSQDGPNTEAFF. CDR3 nucleotide sequence: TGCGCCAGCAGCCAAGATGGGCCGAACACTGAAGCTTTCTTT.

The rearrangement joins TRBV10-2 to TRBJ2-7, with 7 bases that match TRBD1. Germline CDR1 and CDR2: WSHSY and SAAADI. The CDR3 spans 12 residues. V gave up 5 bases and J gave up 3 bases; unmatched junction bases: 1. Here the CDR3 reads CASSWDSYEQYF. The CDR3 nucleotides are TGCGCCAGCAGTTGGGACAGCTACGAGCAGTACTTC.